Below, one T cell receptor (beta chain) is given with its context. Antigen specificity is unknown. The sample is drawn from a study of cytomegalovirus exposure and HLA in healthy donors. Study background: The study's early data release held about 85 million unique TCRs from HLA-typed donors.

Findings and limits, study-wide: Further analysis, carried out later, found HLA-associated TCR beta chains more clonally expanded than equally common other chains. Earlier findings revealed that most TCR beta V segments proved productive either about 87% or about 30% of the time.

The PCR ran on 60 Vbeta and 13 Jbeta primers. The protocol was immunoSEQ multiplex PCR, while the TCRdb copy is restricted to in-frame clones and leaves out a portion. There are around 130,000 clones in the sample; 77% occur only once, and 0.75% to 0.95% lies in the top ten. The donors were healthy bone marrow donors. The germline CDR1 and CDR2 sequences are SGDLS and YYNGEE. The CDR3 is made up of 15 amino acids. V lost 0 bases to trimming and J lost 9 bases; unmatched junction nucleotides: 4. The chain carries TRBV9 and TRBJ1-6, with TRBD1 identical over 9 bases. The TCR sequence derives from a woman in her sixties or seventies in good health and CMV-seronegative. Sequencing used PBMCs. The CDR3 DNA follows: TGTGCCAGCAGCGTAGCGACAGGGGGTGGTTCACCCCTCCACTTT. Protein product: CASSVATGGGSPLHF.